What follows are 31 T cell receptor beta chains derived from one specimen sequenced in a study of shared clonotypes between healthy human individuals. The data were produced by immunoSEQ multiplex PCR, yet TCRdb's version contains in-frame clones alone and is incomplete. The sample yields almost 700,000 clones, around 90% seen once. Naive CD8 cells were CD45RO-negative, positively selected for CCR7, excluding terminally differentiated effector memory CD45RA+ cells. Sequenced material: naive CD8+ T cells sorted from blood. All receptors derive from a young man in good health.

The chain combines TRBV19 with TRBJ2-7; 10 bases align to TRBD2. The CDR3 extends over 15 amino acids. V lost 6 bases, J lost 2 bases, and 7 bases stayed unmatched. Germline CDR1 reads LNHDA; CDR2 reads SQIVND (reference sequence). CDR3: CASRNLAGVAYEQYF. CDR3 nucleotide sequence: TGTGCCAGTAGAAATCTAGCGGGAGTTGCCTACGAGCAGTACTTC.

This chain uses TRBV5-1 with TRBJ2-1; TRBD2 matches 8 bases. Germline loops: CDR1 SGHRS, CDR2 YFSETQ. The CDR3 is made up of 17 amino acids. V gave up 3 bases and J gave up 6 bases; unmatched junction bases: 14. The CDR3 DNA is TGCGCCAGCAGCTCCGGTGGAGCGGGAGCAGTTCTCAATGAGCAGTTCTTC. This translates into CASSSGGAGAVLNEQFF.

The chain combines TRBV2 with TRBJ1-5; no reliable D call. Trimming removed 3 bases at V and 0 bases at J, with 9 bases between. CDR3 length: 15 residues. CDR1 SNHLY and CDR2 FYNNEI come from the germline V gene. CDR3 sequence (DNA): TGTGCCAGCAGTGACGCTCAGGATAGCAATCAGCCCCAGCATTTT. This translates into CASSDAQDSNQPQHF.

This CDR3 reads CAISVQANTGELFF. DNA for the CDR3: TGTGCCATCAGTGTACAGGCAAACACCGGGGAGCTGTTTTTT. The gene calls are TRBV10-3 and TRBJ2-2, with D perhaps TRBD1 (5 bases). The ends were cut back, 4 bases at V and 2 bases at J, with 8 bases in the middle. Per the germline V gene, CDR1 is ENHRY and CDR2 is SYGVKD. The CDR3 spans 14 residues.

The chain recombines TRBV10-1 with TRBJ2-1; D remains unclear. V lost 0 bases, J lost 7 bases, and 10 bases lay in between. Germline V gives CDR1 WNHNN, CDR2 SYGVQD (reference sequence). The CDR3 has 14 amino acids. The CDR3 is CASSESHLGNEQFF. CDR3 nucleotide sequence: TGCGCCAGCAGTGAGTCCCACCTTGGGAATGAGCAGTTCTTC.

This chain connects TRBV7-6 to TRBJ1-1; no clear D. CDR3 length: 13 residues. Germline V lookup: CDR1 SGHVS, CDR2 FNYEAQ. V was trimmed by 2 bases and J by 0 bases, leaving 4 bases between them. CDR3 sequence: CASSLNVNTEAFF. The CDR3 DNA follows: TGTGCCAGCAGCTTAAACGTGAACACTGAAGCTTTCTTT. Drawing the rest from reference TRBV7-6 and TRBJ1-1, the complete variable domain is GAGVSQSPRYKVTKRGQDVALRCDPISGHVSLYWYRQALGQGPEFLTYFNYEAQQDKSGLPNDRFSAERPEGSISTLTIQRTEQRDSAMYRCASSLNVNTEAFFGQGTRLTVV.

The gene calls are TRBV11-2 and TRBJ2-7, with 9 bases fitting TRBD2. Germline lookup yields CDR1 SGHAT and CDR2 FQNNGV. V lost 5 bases to trimming and J lost 5 bases; unmatched junction nucleotides: 7. The CDR3 covers 14 residues. As DNA, the CDR3 is TGTGCCAGCAGCCATAGCGGGAGTCTCGACGAGCAGTACTTC. Translation: CASSHSGSLDEQYF.

The chain recombines TRBV7-2 with TRBJ1-1, with D unresolved. V was trimmed by 2 bases and J by 3 bases, leaving 22 bases between them. The CDR3 length is 18 residues. Germline CDR1 is SGHTA and CDR2 is FQGNSA. The CDR3 sequence: CASSLWSPQSLRYTEAFF. The CDR3, as DNA: TGTGCCAGCAGCTTATGGTCCCCACAGAGTCTAAGGTACACTGAAGCTTTCTTT.

In regard to this clone: The sample carries other DNA sequences with the same CDR3. In DNA form, the CDR3 reads TGTGCCAGCAGCGCGGGACAGGGAGAGTATGGCTACACCTTC. Amino acids: CASSAGQGEYGYTF. The chain combines TRBV9 with TRBJ1-2, with 9 bases matching TRBD1. The CDR3 covers 14 residues. Germline-derived CDR1 and CDR2 are SGDLS and YYNGEE. Germline trimming cut 3 bases from V and 5 bases from J; bases unmatched to any gene: 5.

The rearrangement uses TRBV28 and TRBJ2-7; 8 bases are a match to TRBD1. The CDR3 spans 14 residues. Per the germline V gene, CDR1 is MDHEN and CDR2 is SYDVKM. V lost 1 base, J lost 6 bases, and 5 bases stayed unmatched. CDR3 in DNA: TGTGCCAGCAGTTTATCGGGGACAGGTGGCGAGCAGTACTTC. Protein: CASSLSGTGGEQYF.

The chain combines TRBV27 with TRBJ1-1; 11 bases are shared with TRBD1. The V gene's germline CDR1 is MNHEY and CDR2 SMNVEV (reference sequence). CDR3 length equals 14 residues. J lost 5 bases, V lost 5 bases, and 4 bases had no gene match. CDR3 residues: CASSGTGGRTEAFF. In DNA form, the CDR3 reads TGTGCCAGCAGTGGGACAGGGGGGCGGACTGAAGCTTTCTTT.

Details on this clone: Different DNA sequences within this sample yield the same CDR3. In DNA, the CDR3 is TGTGCCAGCAGTTATTCCCACGAGCAGTACTTC. Translated: CASSYSHEQYF. V usage is TRBV6-6 and J usage is TRBJ2-7; D gene ambiguous. V was trimmed by 3 bases and J by 5 bases, leaving 5 bases between them. The CDR3 spans 11 residues. Looked up from germline, CDR1 is MNHNY and CDR2 is SVGAGI (reference sequence).

The CDR3: CASSLGGDSTDTQYF. CDR3 DNA: TGCGCCAGCAGCTTGGGCGGGGATAGCACAGATACGCAGTATTTT. The J gene is TRBJ2-3, the V gene TRBV5-1, with D possibly TRBD2 on 6 matching bases. The CDR3 contains 15 residues. V was cut by 0 bases and J by 0 bases, with 8 bases left in between. Germline values: CDR1 SGHRS, CDR2 YFSETQ.

The chain employs TRBV7-9 and TRBJ2-7; TRBD1 or TRBD2 may be the D gene (5 bases each). The V end lost 3 bases, the J end lost 1 base, and 13 bases lay between the germline ends. The CDR3 has 15 residues. Germline V CDR1 and CDR2: SEHNR, FQNEAQ (reference sequence). As DNA, the CDR3 is TGTGCCAGCAGCTTGGGACCCCCAAGGTCCTACGAGCAGTACTTC. It encodes CASSLGPPRSYEQYF.

V is TRBV5-1 and J is TRBJ2-5, with a tentative D call TRBD2 (5 bases). This CDR3 region has 17 residues. Trimming took 0 bases from V and 1 from J, leaving 16 bases between them. The germline V gene encodes CDR1 SGHRS and CDR2 YFSETQ. CDR3 sequence (DNA): TGCGCCAGCAGCTTGGCCGAGGGCCCAATGTTCCAAGAGACCCAGTACTTC. Translated: CASSLAEGPMFQETQYF. Full variable domain (rest looked up from reference TRBV5-1 and TRBJ2-5): KAGVTQTPRYLIKTRGQQVTLSCSPISGHRSVSWYQQTPGQGLQFLFEYFSETQRNKGNFPGRFSGRQFSNSRSEMNVSTLELGDSALYLCASSLAEGPMFQETQYFGPGTRLLVL.

The CDR3 protein is CAATPGTGSLEGYTF. For the CDR3, the DNA is TGTGCCGCTACGCCCGGGACAGGTTCCTTAGAGGGCTACACCTTC. The gene calls are TRBV6-5 and TRBJ1-2, with 8 nucleotides matching TRBD1. This CDR3 contains 15 residues. The J segment lost 8 bases and the V segment lost 11 bases, leaving 19 bases of the junction unmatched. Germline CDR1 MNHEY, CDR2 SVGAGI.

The chain carries TRBV9 and TRBJ2-1; 7 nucleotides match TRBD2. The ends lost 0 bases at V and 2 bases at J; junction bases unmatched: 2. The CDR3 spans 15 residues. Germline V gene data show CDR1 as SGDLS and CDR2 as YYNGEE. The CDR3 protein is CASSVASGTYNEQFF. As DNA, the CDR3 is TGTGCCAGCAGCGTAGCTAGCGGCACCTACAATGAGCAGTTCTTC.

The gene calls are TRBV5-6 and TRBJ2-7, with 7 bases matching TRBD2. Trimming at V came to 1 base and at J to 4 bases, leaving 11 bases not matched to a gene. The germline V gene has CDR1 SGHDT and CDR2 YYEEEE. The CDR3 extends over 16 amino acids. CDR3 coding DNA: TGTGCCAGCAGCTTGAACCTAGCGGCAAGACGGTACGAGCAGTACTTC. Translation: CASSLNLAARRYEQYF.

The gene calls are TRBV5-5 and TRBJ2-7; 10 nucleotides agree with TRBD1. The CDR3 runs 14 residues. V lost 3 bases, J lost 3 bases, and 3 bases stayed unmatched. Germline V gene sequence: CDR1 SGHKS, CDR2 YYEKEE (reference sequence). The CDR3 spells CASSSDRGSYEQYF. CDR3 nucleotide sequence: TGTGCCAGCAGCTCGGACAGGGGGAGCTACGAGCAGTACTTC.

The chain is built from TRBV15 and TRBJ1-4, with D perhaps TRBD1 (6 bases). CDR1 and CDR2 from the germline V gene are LNHNV and YYDKDF (reference sequence). Trimming removed 5 bases from V and 5 bases from J, with 9 bases in between. This CDR3 is built from 13 residues. CDR3: CATSEDRNEKLFF. CDR3 coding DNA: TGTGCCACCAGCGAGGACAGAAATGAAAAACTGTTTTTT. Filled out from reference TRBV15 and TRBJ1-4, the complete variable domain reads DAMVIQNPRYQVTQFGKPVTLSCSQTLNHNVMYWYQQKSSQAPKLLFHYYDKDFNNEADTPDNFQSRRPNTSFCFLDIRSPGLGDTAMYLCATSEDRNEKLFFGSGTQLSVL.

The V gene is TRBV18, the J gene TRBJ1-2; TRBD1 is a possible D gene (5 bases). Per the germline V gene, CDR1 is KGHSH and CDR2 is LQKENI. V was cut by 3 bases and J by 2 bases, with 7 bases left in between. There are 13 residues in the CDR3. For the CDR3, the DNA is TGTGCCAGCTCACCTGGGGGGAACTATGGCTACACCTTC. It is translated as CASSPGGNYGYTF.

The rearrangement joins TRBV6-5 to TRBJ2-7; D gene unclear. The CDR3 has 14 residues. The germline V gene has CDR1 MNHEY and CDR2 SVGAGI. The ends were cut back, 2 bases at V and 2 bases at J, with 10 bases in the middle. The CDR3 is CASSYGGAAYEQYF. The CDR3 DNA reads TGTGCCAGCAGTTACGGTGGAGCAGCCTACGAGCAGTACTTC.

The chain employs TRBV7-9 and TRBJ1-4; D remains unclear. V was shortened by 9 bases and J by 3 bases, with 11 bases between the two germline ends. The CDR3 totals 13 residues. Germline V CDR1 and CDR2: SEHNR, FQNEAQ (reference sequence). The DNA of the CDR3 is TGTGCCAGTACCCAGAAGGCTAATGAAAAACTGTTTTTT. The encoded protein is CASTQKANEKLFF.

V and J are TRBV19 and TRBJ2-3; D is ambiguous. The CDR3 has 13 amino acids. The germline V gene encodes CDR1 LNHDA and CDR2 SQIVND (reference sequence). The V end was cut by 3 bases, the J end by 4 bases, with 8 bases between. CDR3 region: CASSMGKPDTQYF. The CDR3 nucleotides read TGTGCCAGTAGTATGGGAAAGCCAGATACGCAGTATTTT.

This chain uses TRBV6-1 with TRBJ1-1; no clear D gene. The CDR3 sequence is 10 residues long. Germline values: CDR1 MNHNS, CDR2 SASEGT. The V and J ends lost 6 bases and 7 bases respectively, with 6 bases between them. The DNA of the CDR3 is TGTGCCAGCAGGCGGGTTGAAGCTTTCTTT. Its protein is CASRRVEAFF.

The chain employs TRBV27 and TRBJ1-6, with D uncertain. V was cut by 5 bases and J by 5 bases, with 13 bases left in between. The CDR3 is 15 residues long. Per germline, CDR1 MNHEY and CDR2 SMNVEV (reference sequence). The CDR3: CASSHAGMHNSPLHF. Written as DNA, the CDR3 is TGTGCCAGCAGTCACGCCGGGATGCATAATTCACCCCTCCACTTT.

The rearrangement uses TRBV14 and TRBJ2-7; D uncertain. Deletions cut 0 bases from V and 5 bases from J, with 8 bases between. Germline lookup yields CDR1 SGHDN and CDR2 FVKESK. The CDR3 totals 13 residues. The CDR3 reads CASSQDPADEQYF. CDR3 DNA sequence: TGTGCCAGCAGCCAAGACCCGGCGGACGAGCAGTACTTC.

The chain is built from TRBV15 and TRBJ2-3, with a weak D call TRBD1 (6 bases). Trimming left V 5 bases short and J 0 bases short, with 15 bases between. The CDR3 totals 16 residues. Germline loops: CDR1 LNHNV, CDR2 YYDKDF (reference sequence). Here the CDR3 reads CATSSGDLVSTDTQYF. The CDR3 DNA reads as TGTGCCACCAGCTCAGGGGACCTCGTTAGCACAGATACGCAGTATTTT.

V gene TRBV5-8 combines with J gene TRBJ2-3, with D maybe TRBD1 (5 bases). The CDR3 has 15 residues. CDR1 is SGHTS and CDR2 is YDEGEE in the germline V gene. The V end was cut by 2 bases, the J end by 1 base, with 11 bases between. CDR3 residues: CASSFGARGTDTQYF. CDR3 DNA: TGTGCCAGCAGCTTTGGGGCCCGGGGCACAGATACGCAGTATTTT.

The rearrangement links TRBV18 to TRBJ2-3; no firm D call. Trimming stripped 8 bases from V and 3 bases from J, with 18 bases between. CDR3 length equals 15 residues. Germline CDR1 and CDR2: KGHSH and LQKENI. As DNA, the CDR3 is TGTGCCAGCCTAACAAGTAAGGGTTTGACAGATACGCAGTATTTT. Protein sequence: CASLTSKGLTDTQYF.

The genes are TRBV28 and TRBJ2-7; 8 positions match TRBD1. Unmatched junction bases numbered 5, after V lost 10 bases and J lost 3 bases. The germline gives CDR1 MDHEN, CDR2 SYDVKM. This CDR3 is built from 12 residues. The CDR3 loop is CAISDRDYEQYF. The CDR3 region has the DNA TGTGCCATATCGGACAGGGACTACGAGCAGTACTTC.